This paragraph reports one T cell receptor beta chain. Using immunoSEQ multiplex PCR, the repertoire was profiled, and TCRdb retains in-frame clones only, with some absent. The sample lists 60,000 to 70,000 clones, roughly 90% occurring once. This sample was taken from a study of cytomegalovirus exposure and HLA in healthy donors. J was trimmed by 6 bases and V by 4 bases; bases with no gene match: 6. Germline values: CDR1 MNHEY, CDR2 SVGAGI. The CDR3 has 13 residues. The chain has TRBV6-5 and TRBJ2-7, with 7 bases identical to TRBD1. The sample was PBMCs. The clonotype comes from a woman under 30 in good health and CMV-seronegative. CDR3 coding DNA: TGTGCCAGCAGTTCGGACAGGTTCGGCGAGCAGTACTTC. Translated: CASSSDRFGEQYF.